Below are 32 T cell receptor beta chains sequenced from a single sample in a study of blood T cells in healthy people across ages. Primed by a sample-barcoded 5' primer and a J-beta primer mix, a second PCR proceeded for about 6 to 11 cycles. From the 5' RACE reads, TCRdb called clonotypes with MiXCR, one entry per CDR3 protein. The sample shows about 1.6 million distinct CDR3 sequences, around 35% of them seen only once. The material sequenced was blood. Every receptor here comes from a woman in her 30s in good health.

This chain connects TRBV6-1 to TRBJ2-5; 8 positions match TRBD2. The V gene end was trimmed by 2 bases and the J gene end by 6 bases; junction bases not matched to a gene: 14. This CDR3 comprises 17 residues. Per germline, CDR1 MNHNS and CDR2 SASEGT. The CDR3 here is CASSEWGSGALGKTQYF. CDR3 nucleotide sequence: TGTGCCAGCAGTGAATGGGGTAGCGGGGCGTTGGGGAAGACCCAGTACTTC.

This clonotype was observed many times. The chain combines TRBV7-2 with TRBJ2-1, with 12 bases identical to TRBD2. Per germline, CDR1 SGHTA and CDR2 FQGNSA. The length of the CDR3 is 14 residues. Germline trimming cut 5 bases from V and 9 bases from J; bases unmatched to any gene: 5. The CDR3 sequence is CASSPRTSGTEQFF. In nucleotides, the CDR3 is TGTGCCAGCAGCCCGCGGACTAGCGGGACTGAGCAGTTCTTC.

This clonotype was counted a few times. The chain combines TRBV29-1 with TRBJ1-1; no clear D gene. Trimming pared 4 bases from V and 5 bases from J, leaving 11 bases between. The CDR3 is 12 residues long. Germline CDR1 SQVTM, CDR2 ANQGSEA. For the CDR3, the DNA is TGCAGCGTTGCGGGCCAGACGACTGAAGCTTTCTTT. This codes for CSVAGQTTEAFF.

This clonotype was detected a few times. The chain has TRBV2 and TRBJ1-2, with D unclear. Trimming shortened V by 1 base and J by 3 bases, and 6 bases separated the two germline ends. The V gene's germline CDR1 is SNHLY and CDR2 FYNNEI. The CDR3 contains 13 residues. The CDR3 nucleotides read TGTGCCAGCAGTGAAGGCTCGGACTATGGCTACACCTTC. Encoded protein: CASSEGSDYGYTF.

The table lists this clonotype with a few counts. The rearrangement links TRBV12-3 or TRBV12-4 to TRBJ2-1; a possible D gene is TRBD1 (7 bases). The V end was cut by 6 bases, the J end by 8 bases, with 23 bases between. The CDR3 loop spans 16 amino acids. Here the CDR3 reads CASRADDSGGGDEQFF. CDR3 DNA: TGTGCCAGCAGGGCCGACGATAGCGGAGGGGGCGATGAGCAGTTCTTC.

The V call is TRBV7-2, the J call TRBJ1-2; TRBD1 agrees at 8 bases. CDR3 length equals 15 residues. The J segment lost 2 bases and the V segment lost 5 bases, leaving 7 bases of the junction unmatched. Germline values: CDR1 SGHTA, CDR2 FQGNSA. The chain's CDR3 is CASSRTGQGNYGYTF. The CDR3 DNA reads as TGTGCCAGCAGCCGGACCGGACAGGGAAACTATGGCTACACCTTC.

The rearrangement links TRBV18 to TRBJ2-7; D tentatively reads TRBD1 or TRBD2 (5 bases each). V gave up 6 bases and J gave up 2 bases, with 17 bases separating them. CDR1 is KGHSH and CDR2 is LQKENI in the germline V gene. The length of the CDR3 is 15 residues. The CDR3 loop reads CASSPAAGNTYEQYF. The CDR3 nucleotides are TGTGCCAGCTCGCCAGCGGCAGGGAATACCTACGAGCAGTACTTC.

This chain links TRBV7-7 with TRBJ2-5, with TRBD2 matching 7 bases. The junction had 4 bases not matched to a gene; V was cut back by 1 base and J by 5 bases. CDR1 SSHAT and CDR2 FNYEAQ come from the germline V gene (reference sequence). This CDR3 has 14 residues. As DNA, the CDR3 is TGTGCCAGCAGCTTAGTCTGGGGGGGGGAGACCCAGTACTTC. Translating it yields CASSLVWGGETQYF.

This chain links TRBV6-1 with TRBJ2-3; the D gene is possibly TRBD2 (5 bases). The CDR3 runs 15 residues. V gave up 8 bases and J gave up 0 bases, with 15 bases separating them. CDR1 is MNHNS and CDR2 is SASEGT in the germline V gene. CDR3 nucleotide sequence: TGTGCCAGCCACCGGGATTTTAGCAGCACAGATACGCAGTATTTT. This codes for CASHRDFSSTDTQYF.

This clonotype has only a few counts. In nucleotides, the CDR3 is TGTGCCAGTTCCCGACAGGCGGTCTCCTACGAGCAGTACTTC. Protein sequence: CASSRQAVSYEQYF. The rearrangement uses TRBV9 and TRBJ2-7, with D possibly matching TRBD1 (6 bases). The CDR3 covers 14 residues. Germline V gene lookup returns CDR1 SGDLS and CDR2 YYNGEE. The V gene lost 8 bases and the J gene lost 0 bases, with 15 bases spanning the gap.

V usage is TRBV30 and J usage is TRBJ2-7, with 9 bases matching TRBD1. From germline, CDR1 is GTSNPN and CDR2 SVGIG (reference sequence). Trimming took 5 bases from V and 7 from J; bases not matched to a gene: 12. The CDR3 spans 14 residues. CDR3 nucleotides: TGTGCCTGGGCCCCGGGACAGGGAGCGGGTGAGCAGTACTTC. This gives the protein CAWAPGQGAGEQYF.

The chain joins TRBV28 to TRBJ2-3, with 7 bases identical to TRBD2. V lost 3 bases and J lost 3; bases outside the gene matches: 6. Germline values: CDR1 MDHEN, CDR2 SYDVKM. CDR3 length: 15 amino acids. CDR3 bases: TGTGCCAGCAGTTTTCAGGGCGGGAGAACAGATACGCAGTATTTT. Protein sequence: CASSFQGGRTDTQYF.

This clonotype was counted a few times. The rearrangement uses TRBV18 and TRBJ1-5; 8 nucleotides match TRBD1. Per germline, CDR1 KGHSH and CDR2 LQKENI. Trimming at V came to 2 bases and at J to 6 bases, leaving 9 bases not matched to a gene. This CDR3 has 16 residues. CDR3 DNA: TGTGCCAGCTCACCAATAAGGACAGGGACTTCTCAGCCCCAGCATTTT. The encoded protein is CASSPIRTGTSQPQHF. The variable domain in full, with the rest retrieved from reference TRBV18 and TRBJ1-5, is NAGVMQNPRHLVRRRGQEARLRCSPMKGHSHVYWYRQLPEEGLKFMVYLQKENIIDESGMPKERFSAEFPKEGPSILRIQQVVRGDSAAYFCASSPIRTGTSQPQHFGDGTRLSIL.

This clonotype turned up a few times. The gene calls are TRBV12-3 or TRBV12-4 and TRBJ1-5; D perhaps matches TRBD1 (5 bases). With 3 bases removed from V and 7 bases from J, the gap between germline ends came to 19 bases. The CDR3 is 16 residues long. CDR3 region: CASSFRGDWGTQPQHF. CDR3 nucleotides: TGTGCCAGCAGTTTTAGAGGGGATTGGGGAACACAGCCCCAGCATTTT.

The CDR3 sequence: CSVEAGPGGELFF. The DNA of the CDR3 is TGCAGCGTTGAAGCCGGCCCGGGCGGGGAGCTGTTTTTT. The V gene is TRBV29-1, the J gene TRBJ2-2; no clear D gene. Trimming removed 1 base at V and 7 bases at J, with 10 bases between. The CDR3 has 13 residues. Per the germline V gene, CDR1 is SQVTM and CDR2 is ANQGSEA.

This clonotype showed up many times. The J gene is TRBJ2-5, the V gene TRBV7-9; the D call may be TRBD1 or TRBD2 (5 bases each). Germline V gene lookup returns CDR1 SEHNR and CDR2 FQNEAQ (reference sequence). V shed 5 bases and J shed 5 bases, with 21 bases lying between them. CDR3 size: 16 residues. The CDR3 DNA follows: TGTGCCAGCAGCCAAAGGGGAACAGACCCGGGGGAGACCCAGTACTTC. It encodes CASSQRGTDPGETQYF.

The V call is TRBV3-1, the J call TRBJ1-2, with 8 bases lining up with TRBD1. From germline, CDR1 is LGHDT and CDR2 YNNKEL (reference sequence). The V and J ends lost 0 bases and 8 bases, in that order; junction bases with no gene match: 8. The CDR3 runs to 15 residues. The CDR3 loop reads CASSQDFQGAGGYTF. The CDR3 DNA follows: TGTGCCAGCAGCCAAGATTTTCAGGGGGCAGGCGGCTACACCTTC.

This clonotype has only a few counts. The CDR3 reads CSARGQGGWDPSTDTQYF. In DNA, the CDR3 is TGCAGTGCTAGAGGTCAGGGGGGGTGGGACCCTAGCACAGATACGCAGTATTTT. The J gene is TRBJ2-3, the V gene TRBV20-1; either TRBD1 or TRBD2 may supply D (7 bases each). Per germline, CDR1 DFQATT and CDR2 SNEGSKA (reference sequence). The CDR3 contains 18 residues. V was cut by 1 base and J by 0 bases, with 20 bases left in between.

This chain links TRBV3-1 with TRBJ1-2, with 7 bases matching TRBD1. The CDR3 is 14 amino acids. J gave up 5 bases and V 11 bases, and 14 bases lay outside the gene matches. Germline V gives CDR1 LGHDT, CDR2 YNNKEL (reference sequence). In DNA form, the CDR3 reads TGTGCCCTCCTAGTAGGGGGCCAGATTTATGGCTACACCTTC. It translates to CALLVGGQIYGYTF. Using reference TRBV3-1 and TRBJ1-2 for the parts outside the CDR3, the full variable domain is DTAVSQTPKYLVTQMGNDKSIKCEQNLGHDTMYWYKQDSKKFLKIMFSYNNKELIINETVPNRFSPKSPDKAHLNLHINSLELGDSAVYFCALLVGGQIYGYTFGSGTRLTVV.

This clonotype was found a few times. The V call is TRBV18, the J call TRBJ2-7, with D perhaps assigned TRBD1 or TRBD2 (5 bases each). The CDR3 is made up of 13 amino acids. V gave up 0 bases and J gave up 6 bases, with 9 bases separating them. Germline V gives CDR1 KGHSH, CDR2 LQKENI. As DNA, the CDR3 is TGTGCCAGCTCACCACCCGGGGCCCTCGAGCAGTACTTC. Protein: CASSPPGALEQYF. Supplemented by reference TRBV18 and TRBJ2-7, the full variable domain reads NAGVMQNPRHLVRRRGQEARLRCSPMKGHSHVYWYRQLPEEGLKFMVYLQKENIIDESGMPKERFSAEFPKEGPSILRIQQVVRGDSAAYFCASSPPGALEQYFGPGTRLTVT.

The CDR3 is CSARGGTGPRNSPLHF. CDR3 in DNA: TGCAGTGCTAGAGGTGGGACAGGGCCGAGGAATTCACCCCTCCACTTT. The chain carries TRBV20-1 and TRBJ1-6, with 9 bases identical to TRBD1. The CDR3 is 16 residues long. Germline loops: CDR1 DFQATT, CDR2 SNEGSKA (reference sequence). V dropped 1 base and J dropped 7; count of bases not matched to a gene: 8.

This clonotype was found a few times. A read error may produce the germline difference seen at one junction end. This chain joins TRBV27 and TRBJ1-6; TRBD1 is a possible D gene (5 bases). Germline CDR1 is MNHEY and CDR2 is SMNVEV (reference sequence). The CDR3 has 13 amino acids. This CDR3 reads CASSGGGNSPLHF. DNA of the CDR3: TGCGCCAGCAGCGGGGGTGGCAATTCACCCCTCCACTTT.

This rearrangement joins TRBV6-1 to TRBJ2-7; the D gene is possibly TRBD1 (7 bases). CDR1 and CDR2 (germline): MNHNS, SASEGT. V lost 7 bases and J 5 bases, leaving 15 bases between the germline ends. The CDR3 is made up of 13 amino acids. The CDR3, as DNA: TGTGCCAGCATCATCAGGGGGGCCCACGAGCAGTACTTC. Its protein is CASIIRGAHEQYF.

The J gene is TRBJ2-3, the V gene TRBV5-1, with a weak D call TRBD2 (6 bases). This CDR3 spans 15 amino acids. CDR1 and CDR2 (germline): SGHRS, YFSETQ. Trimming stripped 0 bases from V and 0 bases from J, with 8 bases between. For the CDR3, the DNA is TGCGCCAGCAGCTTGGCTAGCGCTAGCACAGATACGCAGTATTTT. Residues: CASSLASASTDTQYF.

This CDR3 is CANRLAGVETQYF. The DNA of the CDR3 is TGTGCCAACCGACTAGCGGGGGTTGAGACCCAGTACTTC. The chain couples TRBV10-3 to TRBJ2-5; 12 nucleotides line up with TRBD2. Germline CDR1 ENHRY, CDR2 SYGVKD. The CDR3 length is 13 residues. The junction had 5 bases not matched to a gene; V was cut back by 10 bases and J by 5 bases.

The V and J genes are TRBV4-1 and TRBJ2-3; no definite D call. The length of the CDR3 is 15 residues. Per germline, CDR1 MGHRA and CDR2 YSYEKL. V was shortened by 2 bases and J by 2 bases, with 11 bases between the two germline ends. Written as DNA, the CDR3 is TGCGCCAGCAGCCAAACCCAGTCAGCCACAGATACGCAGTATTTT. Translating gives CASSQTQSATDTQYF.

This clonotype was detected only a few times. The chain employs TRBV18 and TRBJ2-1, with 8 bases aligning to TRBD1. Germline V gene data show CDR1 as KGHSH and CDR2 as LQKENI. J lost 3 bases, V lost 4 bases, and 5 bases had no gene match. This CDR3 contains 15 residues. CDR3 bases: TGTGCCAGCTCACTCGGGGACAGGTTCTACAATGAGCAGTTCTTC. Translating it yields CASSLGDRFYNEQFF. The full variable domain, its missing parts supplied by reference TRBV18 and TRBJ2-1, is NAGVMQNPRHLVRRRGQEARLRCSPMKGHSHVYWYRQLPEEGLKFMVYLQKENIIDESGMPKERFSAEFPKEGPSILRIQQVVRGDSAAYFCASSLGDRFYNEQFFGPGTRLTVL.

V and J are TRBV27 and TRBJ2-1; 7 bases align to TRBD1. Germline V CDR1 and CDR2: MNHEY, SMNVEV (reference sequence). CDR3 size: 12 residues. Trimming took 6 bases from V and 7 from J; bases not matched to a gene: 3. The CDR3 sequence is CASRTGWNEQFF. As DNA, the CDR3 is TGTGCCAGCAGGACAGGGTGGAATGAGCAGTTCTTC.

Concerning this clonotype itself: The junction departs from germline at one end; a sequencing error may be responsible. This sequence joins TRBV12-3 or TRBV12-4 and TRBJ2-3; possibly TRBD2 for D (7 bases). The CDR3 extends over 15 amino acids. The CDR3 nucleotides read TGTGCCAGCAGGGGGAGCAGCGGGACAACAGATGCGCAGTATTTT. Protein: CASRGSSGTTDAQYF.

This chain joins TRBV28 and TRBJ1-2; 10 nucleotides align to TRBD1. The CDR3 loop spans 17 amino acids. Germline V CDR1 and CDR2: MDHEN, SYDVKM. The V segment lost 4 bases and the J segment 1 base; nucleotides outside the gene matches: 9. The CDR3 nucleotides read TGTGCCAGCAGTTCGCCGAAGGGGACAGGGGTTAACTATGGCTACACCTTC. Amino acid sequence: CASSSPKGTGVNYGYTF.

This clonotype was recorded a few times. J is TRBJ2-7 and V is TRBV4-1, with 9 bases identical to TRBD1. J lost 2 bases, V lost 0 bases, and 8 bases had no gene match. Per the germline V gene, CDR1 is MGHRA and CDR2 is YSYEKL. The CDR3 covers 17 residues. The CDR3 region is CASSQEGRDRAPYEQYF. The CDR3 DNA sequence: TGCGCCAGCAGCCAAGAAGGCCGGGACAGGGCCCCCTACGAGCAGTACTTC.

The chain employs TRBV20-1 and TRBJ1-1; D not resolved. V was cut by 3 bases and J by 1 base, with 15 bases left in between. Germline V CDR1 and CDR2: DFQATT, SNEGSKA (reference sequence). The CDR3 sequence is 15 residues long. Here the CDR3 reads CSASKFFPGNTEAFF. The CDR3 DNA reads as TGCAGTGCTAGTAAGTTTTTTCCGGGGAACACTGAAGCTTTCTTT.